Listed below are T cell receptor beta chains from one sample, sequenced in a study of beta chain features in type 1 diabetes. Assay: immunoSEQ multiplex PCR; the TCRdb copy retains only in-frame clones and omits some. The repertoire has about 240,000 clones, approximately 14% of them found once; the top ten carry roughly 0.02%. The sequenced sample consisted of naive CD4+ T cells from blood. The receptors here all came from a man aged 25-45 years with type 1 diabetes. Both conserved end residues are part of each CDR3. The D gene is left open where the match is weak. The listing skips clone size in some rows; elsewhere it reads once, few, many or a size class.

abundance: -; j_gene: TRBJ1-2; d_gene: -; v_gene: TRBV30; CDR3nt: TGTGCCTGGAGTGTAGCCGGGGGATATGGCTACACCTTC; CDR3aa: CAWSVAGGYGYTF
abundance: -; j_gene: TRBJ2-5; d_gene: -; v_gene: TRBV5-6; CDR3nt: TGTGCCAGCAGCAGTGGGGCTCGGGAGACCCAGTACTTC; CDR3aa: CASSSGARETQYF
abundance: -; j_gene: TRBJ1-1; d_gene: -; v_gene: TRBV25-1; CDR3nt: TGTGCCAGCAGGAGGAAAAATACTACGAACACTGAAGCTTTCTTT; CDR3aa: CASRRKNTTNTEAFF
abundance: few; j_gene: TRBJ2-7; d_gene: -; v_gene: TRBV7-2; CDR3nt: TGTGCCAGCAGCTTAGTTCTGAGCTCCTACGAGCAGTACTTC; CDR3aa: CASSLVLSSYEQYF
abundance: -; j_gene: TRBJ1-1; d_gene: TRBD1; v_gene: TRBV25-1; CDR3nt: TGTGCCAGCAGGAAACAGGGGGGGAACACTGAAGCTTTCTTT; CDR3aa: CASRKQGGNTEAFF
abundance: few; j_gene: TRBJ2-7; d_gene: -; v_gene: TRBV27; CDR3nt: TGTGCCAGCAGTTTAGGAGGAACCTCCTACGAGCAGTACTTC; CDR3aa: CASSLGGTSYEQYF
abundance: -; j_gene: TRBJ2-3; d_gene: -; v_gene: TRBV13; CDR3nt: TGTGCCAGCAGCTTAGGCCTAGGTAGCGAGGGATCCACAGATACGCAGTATTTT; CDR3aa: CASSLGLGSEGSTDTQYF
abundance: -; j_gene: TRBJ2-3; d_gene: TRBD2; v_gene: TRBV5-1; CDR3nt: TGCGCCAGCAGCCGGACTAGCGGGAGAGATACGCAGTATTTT; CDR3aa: CASSRTSGRDTQYF
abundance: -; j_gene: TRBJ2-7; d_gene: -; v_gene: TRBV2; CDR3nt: TGTGCCAGCGAAGGGGAAATAGTCTCCTACGAGCAGTACTTC; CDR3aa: CASEGEIVSYEQYF
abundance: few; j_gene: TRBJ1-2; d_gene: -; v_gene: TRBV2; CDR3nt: TGTGCCAGCAGTGCGACACTACAGGGTTCTAACTATGGCTACACCTTC; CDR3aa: CASSATLQGSNYGYTF
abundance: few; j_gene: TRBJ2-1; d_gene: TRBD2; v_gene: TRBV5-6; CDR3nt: TGTGCCAGCAGCTTGACCGGGACTAGCGGCTACAATGAGCAGTTCTTC; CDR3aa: CASSLTGTSGYNEQFF
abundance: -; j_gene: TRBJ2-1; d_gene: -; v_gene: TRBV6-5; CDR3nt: TGTGCCAGCAGTTCCCTCAGGCAGAGCTCCTACAATGAGCAGTTCTTC; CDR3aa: CASSSLRQSSYNEQFF
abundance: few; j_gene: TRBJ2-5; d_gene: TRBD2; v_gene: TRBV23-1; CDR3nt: TGCGCCAGCAGTCAAGGGAGGGCCAATAGAGAGACCCAGTACTTC; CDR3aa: CASSQGRANRETQYF
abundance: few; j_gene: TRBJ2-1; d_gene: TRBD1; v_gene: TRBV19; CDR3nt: TGTGCCAGTATGAGAGGGGGCGCGTCCAATGAGCAGTTCTTC; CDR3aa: CASMRGGASNEQFF
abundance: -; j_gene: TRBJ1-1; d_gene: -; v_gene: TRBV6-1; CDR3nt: TGTGCCAGCAGGGACAGCCCTAACACTGAAGCTTTCTTT; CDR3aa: CASRDSPNTEAFF
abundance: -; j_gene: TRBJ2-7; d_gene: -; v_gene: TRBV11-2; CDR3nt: TGTGCCAGCAGCTTGGCGACAGCCTACGAGCAGTACTTC; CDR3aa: CASSLATAYEQYF
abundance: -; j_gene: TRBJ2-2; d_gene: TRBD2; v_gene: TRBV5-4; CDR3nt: TGTGCCAGCAGCAAGGGACTAGCGGGAGAAGAGACCGGGGAGCTGTTTTTT; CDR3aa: CASSKGLAGEETGELFF
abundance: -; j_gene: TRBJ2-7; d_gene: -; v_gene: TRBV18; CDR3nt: TGTGCCAGCTCACCGACAGGAGTCGTCTACGAGCAGTACTTC; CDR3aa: CASSPTGVVYEQYF
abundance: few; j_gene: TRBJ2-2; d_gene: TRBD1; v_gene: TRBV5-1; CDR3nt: TGCGCCAGCAGCTTGGAAATCAGGGGGACCGGGGAGCTGTTTTTT; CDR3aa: CASSLEIRGTGELFF
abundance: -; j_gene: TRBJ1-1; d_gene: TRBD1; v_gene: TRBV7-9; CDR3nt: TGTGCCAGCAGCTTACGGACAGGGGAGACTGAAGCTTTCTTT; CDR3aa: CASSLRTGETEAFF
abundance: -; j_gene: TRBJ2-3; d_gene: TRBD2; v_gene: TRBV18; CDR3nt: TGTGCCAGCTCACCCGGGACTAGCGGCACAGATACGCAGTATTTT; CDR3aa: CASSPGTSGTDTQYF
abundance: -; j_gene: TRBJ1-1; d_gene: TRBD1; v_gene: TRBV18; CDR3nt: TGTGCCAGCTCACCCTTAGAGGGGGCCACTGAAGCTTTCTTT; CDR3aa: CASSPLEGATEAFF